The 19 T cell receptor beta chains in this list originate from one sample, sequenced in a study of blood T cell repertoires in COVID-19. Assay: immunoSEQ multiplex PCR; the TCRdb copy retains only in-frame clones and omits some. This table holds 250,000 to 300,000 clones, 70% to 90% found once. The material sequenced was peripheral blood. These receptors were collected from a woman in her thirties with acute or convalescent COVID-19.

V and J are TRBV30 and TRBJ2-1; possibly TRBD2 for D (5 bases). This CDR3 region has 13 residues. V gave up 2 bases and J gave up 5 bases, with 10 bases separating them. Germline V lookup: CDR1 GTSNPN, CDR2 SVGIG (reference sequence). The CDR3 bases are TGTGCCTGGAGTCCACTGACTAACAATGAGCAGTTCTTC. As protein: CAWSPLTNNEQFF.

This chain links TRBV5-1 with TRBJ2-1; 8 bases map to TRBD1. CDR1 is SGHRS and CDR2 is YFSETQ in the germline V gene. Unmatched junction bases numbered 2, after V lost 1 base and J lost 2 bases. This CDR3 has 15 amino acids. The CDR3 reads CASSLTGGAYNEQFF. The CDR3 DNA is TGCGCCAGCAGCTTGACAGGGGGTGCCTACAATGAGCAGTTCTTC.

The V call is TRBV7-9, the J call TRBJ1-2; D is ambiguous. Germline V gene data show CDR1 as SEHNR and CDR2 as FQNEAQ (reference sequence). Trimming removed 5 bases from V and 10 bases from J, with 23 bases in between. This CDR3 has 15 amino acids. The CDR3 region has the DNA TGTGCCAGCAGCCCTCACCCTGGGCAGCTACGCGACTACACCTTC. This gives the protein CASSPHPGQLRDYTF.

V is TRBV27 and J is TRBJ2-7, with 7 nucleotides matching TRBD2. Germline V CDR1 and CDR2: MNHEY, SMNVEV (reference sequence). CDR3 length: 14 amino acids. The V segment lost 5 bases and the J segment 4 bases; nucleotides outside the gene matches: 8. CDR3 residues: CASSPGGALYEQYF. The CDR3 DNA reads as TGTGCCAGCAGTCCGGGAGGAGCTTTGTACGAGCAGTACTTC.

This rearrangement joins TRBV30 to TRBJ2-2, with a tentative D call TRBD2 (5 bases). Germline assignment: CDR1 GTSNPN and CDR2 SVGIG (reference sequence). Deletions cut 4 bases from V and 4 bases from J, with 19 bases between. The CDR3 has 16 amino acids. Here the CDR3 reads CAWTPLLGRATGELFF. CDR3 in DNA: TGTGCCTGGACTCCCCTCCTTGGGCGGGCCACCGGGGAGCTGTTTTTT.

CDR3 protein: CASSQGTGDSSEAFF. In DNA form, the CDR3 reads TGCGCCAGCAGCCAAGGAACAGGGGATTCATCCGAAGCTTTCTTT. The chain has TRBV4-3 and TRBJ1-1; 7 bases fit TRBD1. The CDR3 has 15 residues. Trimming took 1 base from V and 8 from J; bases not matched to a gene: 10. CDR1 is LGHNA, CDR2 YSLEER, per germline.

V and J are TRBV7-2 and TRBJ1-2; 7 bases are a match to TRBD1. The germline gives CDR1 SGHTA, CDR2 FQGNSA. Trimming cost V 3 bases and J 5 bases; bases outside gene matches: 9. The CDR3 runs to 15 residues. CDR3 in amino acids: CASSFNRGKGYGYTF. As DNA, the CDR3 is TGTGCCAGCAGCTTTAACAGGGGAAAAGGTTATGGCTACACCTTC.

The chain employs TRBV7-9 and TRBJ2-3, with 7 bases lining up with TRBD1. Germline loops: CDR1 SEHNR, CDR2 FQNEAQ (reference sequence). This CDR3 region has 16 residues. V shed 0 bases, J shed 6 bases, and the junction held 9 bases outside the gene matches. This chain's CDR3 is CASSLAVTGSVDTQYF. Written as DNA, the CDR3 is TGTGCCAGCAGCTTAGCGGTGACAGGGAGCGTGGATACGCAGTATTTT. Complete variable domain (other parts from reference TRBV7-9 and TRBJ2-3): DTGVSQNPRHKITKRGQNVTFRCDPISEHNRLYWYRQTLGQGPEFLTYFQNEAQLEKSRLLSDRFSAERPKGSFSTLEIQRTEQGDSAMYLCASSLAVTGSVDTQYFGPGTRLTVL.

This sequence joins TRBV10-3 and TRBJ1-1; 7 nucleotides line up with TRBD1. The CDR3 sequence is 12 residues long. With V trimmed by 5 bases and J by 8 bases, 5 bases remained unmatched. Germline lookup yields CDR1 ENHRY and CDR2 SYGVKD. The CDR3 protein is CAISTGTEEAFF. The CDR3 region has the DNA TGTGCCATCAGTACCGGGACAGAGGAAGCTTTCTTT.

The chain recombines TRBV7-2 with TRBJ1-1; unclear D gene. V was trimmed by 9 bases and J by 4 bases, leaving 12 bases between them. CDR3 length: 12 amino acids. Germline-derived CDR1 and CDR2 are SGHTA and FQGNSA. The CDR3 DNA follows: TGTGCCAGTAAAAGTTACGGCACTGAAGCTTTCTTT. Translating it yields CASKSYGTEAFF.

The rearrangement joins TRBV9 to TRBJ1-3; 7 bases line up with TRBD1. Trimming took 3 bases from V and 0 from J; bases not matched to a gene: 0. This CDR3 has 14 residues. CDR1 SGDLS and CDR2 YYNGEE come from the germline V gene. The CDR3 DNA is TGTGCCAGCAGCGCAGGGGGCTCTGGAAACACCATATATTTT. Translating gives CASSAGGSGNTIYF.

The gene calls are TRBV10-1 and TRBJ2-3; TRBD2 agrees at 7 bases. The V segment lost 3 bases and the J segment 4 bases; nucleotides outside the gene matches: 10. This CDR3 is built from 16 residues. Germline V gene data show CDR1 as WNHNN and CDR2 as SYGVQD (reference sequence). CDR3 coding DNA: TGCGCCAGCAGTGATACTGGCGGGAGAACTGCAGATACGCAGTATTTT. Translated: CASSDTGGRTADTQYF.

This chain connects TRBV3-1 (or the pseudogene TRBV3-2) to TRBJ1-1; 10 bases are a match to TRBD1. This CDR3 has 18 residues. Germline V gene lookup returns CDR1 LGHDT and CDR2 YNNKEL (reference sequence). Unmatched junction bases numbered 11, after V lost 3 bases and J lost 1 base. The CDR3 region is CASSHPPGQGIKNTEAFF. The CDR3 DNA follows: TGTGCCAGCAGCCATCCACCGGGACAGGGGATAAAGAACACTGAAGCTTTCTTT.

This chain joins TRBV2 and TRBJ2-7; no firm D call. CDR1 and CDR2 from the germline V gene are SNHLY and FYNNEI. Between the trimmed V and J ends, which lost 4 bases and 3 bases, there was a span of 10 bases. CDR3 length equals 13 residues. DNA of the CDR3: TGTGCCAGCAGTGTGGGCTCGCGCTACGAGCAGTACTTC. Translating gives CASSVGSRYEQYF.

V gene TRBV24-1 combines with J gene TRBJ2-2; the match to TRBD2 covers 9 bases. V trimming: 9 bases; J trimming: 7 bases; junction bases outside the gene matches: 5. Germline CDR1 and CDR2: KGHDR and SFDVKD. This CDR3 has 13 amino acids. The CDR3 region has the DNA TGTGCCACCGACGGGACTAGCCGCGGGGAGCTGTTTTTT. It specifies CATDGTSRGELFF.

The V call is TRBV24-1, the J call TRBJ2-3; the match to TRBD1 covers 7 bases. With 4 bases clipped from V and 2 bases from J, the junction kept 14 bases outside the gene matches. The germline V gene has CDR1 KGHDR and CDR2 SFDVKD. The CDR3 has 18 amino acids. The CDR3 loop is CATSDTPTGQAHTDTQYF. CDR3 sequence (DNA): TGTGCCACCAGTGACACCCCGACTGGACAGGCTCACACAGATACGCAGTATTTT.

The chain is built from TRBV19 and TRBJ2-1; 8 bases are a match to TRBD2. In germline, CDR1 is LNHDA, CDR2 SQIVND (reference sequence). The CDR3 loop spans 17 amino acids. The ends lost 3 bases at V and 3 bases at J; junction bases unmatched: 10. This CDR3 reads CASSIGRREDFYNEQFF. The CDR3, as DNA: TGTGCCAGTAGTATCGGTCGGCGGGAGGACTTCTACAATGAGCAGTTCTTC.

The chain recombines TRBV6-2 or TRBV6-3 with TRBJ2-5, with 15 bases identical to TRBD2. From germline, CDR1 is MNHEY and CDR2 SVGEGT. CDR3 length: 17 residues. V shed 2 bases, J shed 1 base, and the junction held 2 bases outside the gene matches. The CDR3 sequence: CASSYGTSGRTQETQYF. CDR3 DNA: TGTGCCAGCAGTTACGGGACTAGCGGGAGGACCCAAGAGACCCAGTACTTC.

J is TRBJ2-7 and V is TRBV24-1; D not certain. Per the germline V gene, CDR1 is KGHDR and CDR2 is SFDVKD. The CDR3 consists of 11 residues. V was trimmed by 7 bases and J by 2 bases, leaving 5 bases between them. The DNA for the CDR3 is TGTGCCACCAGGGGCACCTACGAGCAGTACTTC. This codes for CATRGTYEQYF.